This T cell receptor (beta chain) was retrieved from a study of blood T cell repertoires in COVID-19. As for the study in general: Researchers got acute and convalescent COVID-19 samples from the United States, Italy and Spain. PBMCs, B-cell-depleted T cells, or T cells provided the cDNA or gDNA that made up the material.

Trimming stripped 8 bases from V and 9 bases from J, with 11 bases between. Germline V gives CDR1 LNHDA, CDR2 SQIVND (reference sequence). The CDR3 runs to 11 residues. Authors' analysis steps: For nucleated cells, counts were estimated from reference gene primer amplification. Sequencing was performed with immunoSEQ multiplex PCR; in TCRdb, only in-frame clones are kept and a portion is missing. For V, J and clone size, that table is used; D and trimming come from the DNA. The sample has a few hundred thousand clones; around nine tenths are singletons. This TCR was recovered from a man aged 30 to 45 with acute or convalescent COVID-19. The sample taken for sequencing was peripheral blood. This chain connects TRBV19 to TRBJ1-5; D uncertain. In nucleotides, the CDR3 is TGTGCCAGTTCATCACGGGGGCCCCAGCATTTT. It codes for CASSSRGPQHF.